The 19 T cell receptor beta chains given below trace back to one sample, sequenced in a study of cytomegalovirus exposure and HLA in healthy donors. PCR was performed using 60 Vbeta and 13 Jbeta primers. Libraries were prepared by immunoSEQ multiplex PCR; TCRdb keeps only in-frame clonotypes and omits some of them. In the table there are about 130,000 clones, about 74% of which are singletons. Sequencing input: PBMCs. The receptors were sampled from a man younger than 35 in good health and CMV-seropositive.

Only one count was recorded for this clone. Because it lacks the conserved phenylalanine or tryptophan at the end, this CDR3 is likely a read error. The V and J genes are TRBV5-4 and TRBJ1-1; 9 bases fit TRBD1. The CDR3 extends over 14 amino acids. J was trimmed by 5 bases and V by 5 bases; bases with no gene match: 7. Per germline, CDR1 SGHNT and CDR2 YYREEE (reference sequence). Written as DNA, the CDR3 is TGTGCCAGCAGGAGGACAGGGGTTCAAACTGAAGCTTTCGTT. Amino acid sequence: CASRRTGVQTEAFV.

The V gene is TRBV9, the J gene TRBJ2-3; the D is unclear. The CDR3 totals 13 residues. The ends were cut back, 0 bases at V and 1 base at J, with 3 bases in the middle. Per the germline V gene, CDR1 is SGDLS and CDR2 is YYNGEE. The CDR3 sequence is CASSVGGTDTQYF. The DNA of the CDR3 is TGTGCCAGCAGCGTAGGCGGCACAGATACGCAGTATTTT.

The CDR3 reads CASSLQYNEQFF. Written as DNA, the CDR3 is TGTGCCAGCAGCTTACAGTACAATGAGCAGTTCTTC. V usage is TRBV7-9 and J usage is TRBJ2-1; D call uncertain. V was shortened by 2 bases and J by 4 bases, with 3 bases between the two germline ends. The CDR3 is 12 amino acids. In germline, CDR1 is SEHNR, CDR2 FQNEAQ (reference sequence).

The CDR3 DNA follows: TGTGCCAGCAGTTCCGGGTCTTTTCCGTACGAGCAGTACTTC. Its protein is CASSSGSFPYEQYF. The V gene is TRBV6-5, the J gene TRBJ2-7, with D uncertain. Per germline, CDR1 MNHEY and CDR2 SVGAGI. The V end lost 4 bases, the J end lost 4 bases, and 14 bases lay between the germline ends. This CDR3 has 14 amino acids.

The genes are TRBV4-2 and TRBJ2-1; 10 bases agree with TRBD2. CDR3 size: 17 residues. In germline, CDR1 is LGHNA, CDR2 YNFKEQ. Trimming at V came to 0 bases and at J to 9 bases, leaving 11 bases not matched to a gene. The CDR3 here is CASSQDLRAGGGSEQFF. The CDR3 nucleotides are TGTGCCAGCAGCCAAGATTTAAGAGCGGGAGGGGGCAGTGAGCAGTTCTTC.

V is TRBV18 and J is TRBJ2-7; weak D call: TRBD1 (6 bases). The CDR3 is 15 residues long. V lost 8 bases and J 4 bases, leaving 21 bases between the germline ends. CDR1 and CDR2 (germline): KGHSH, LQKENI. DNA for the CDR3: TGTGCCAGCGCTGTCGGAAGGGGGTTCTCTTACGAGCAGTACTTC. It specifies CASAVGRGFSYEQYF.

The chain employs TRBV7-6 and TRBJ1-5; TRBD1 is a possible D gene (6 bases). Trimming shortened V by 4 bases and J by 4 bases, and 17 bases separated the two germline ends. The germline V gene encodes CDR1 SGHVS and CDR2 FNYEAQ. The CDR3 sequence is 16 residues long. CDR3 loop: CASSYLAGELNQPQHF. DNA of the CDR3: TGTGCCAGCAGCTATTTGGCAGGGGAACTGAATCAGCCCCAGCATTTT.

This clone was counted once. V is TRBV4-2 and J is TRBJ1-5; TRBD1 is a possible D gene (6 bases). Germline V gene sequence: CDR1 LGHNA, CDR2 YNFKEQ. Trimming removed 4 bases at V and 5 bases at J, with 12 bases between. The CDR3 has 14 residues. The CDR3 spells CASSLQGSDQPQHF. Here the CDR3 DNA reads TGTGCCAGCAGCCTACAGGGAAGTGATCAGCCCCAGCATTTT.

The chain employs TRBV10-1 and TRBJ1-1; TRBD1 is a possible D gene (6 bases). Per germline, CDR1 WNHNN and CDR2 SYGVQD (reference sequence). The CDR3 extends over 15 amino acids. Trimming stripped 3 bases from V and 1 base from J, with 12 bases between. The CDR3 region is CASSDPGQPNTEAFF. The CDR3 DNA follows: TGCGCCAGCAGTGATCCTGGACAGCCGAACACTGAAGCTTTCTTT.

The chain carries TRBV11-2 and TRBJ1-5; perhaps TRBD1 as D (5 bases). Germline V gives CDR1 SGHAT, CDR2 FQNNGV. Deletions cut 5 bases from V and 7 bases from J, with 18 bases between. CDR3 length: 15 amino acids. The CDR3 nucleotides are TGTGCCAGCAGCCTGGGGCGGGGCGAGGGACAGCCCCAGCATTTT. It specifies CASSLGRGEGQPQHF.

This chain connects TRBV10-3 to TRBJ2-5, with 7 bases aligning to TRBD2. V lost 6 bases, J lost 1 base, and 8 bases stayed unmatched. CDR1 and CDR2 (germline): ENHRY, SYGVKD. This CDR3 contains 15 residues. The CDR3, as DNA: TGTGCCATCAGCCGAGCGGGGCAATTCCAAGAGACCCAGTACTTC. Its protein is CAISRAGQFQETQYF.

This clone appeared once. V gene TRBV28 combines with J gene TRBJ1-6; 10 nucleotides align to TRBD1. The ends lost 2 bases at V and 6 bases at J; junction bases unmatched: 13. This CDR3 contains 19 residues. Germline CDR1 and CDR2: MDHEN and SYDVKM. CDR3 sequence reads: CASSLMGTGALTTNSPLHF. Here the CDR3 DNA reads TGTGCCAGCAGTTTAATGGGGACAGGGGCTCTTACAACTAATTCACCCCTCCACTTT.

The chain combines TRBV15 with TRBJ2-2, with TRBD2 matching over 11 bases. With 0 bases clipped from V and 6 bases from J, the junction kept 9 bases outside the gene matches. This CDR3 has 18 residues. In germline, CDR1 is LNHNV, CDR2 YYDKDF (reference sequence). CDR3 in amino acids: CATSRDAIAGGPAGELFF. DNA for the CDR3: TGTGCCACCAGCAGAGATGCGATAGCGGGGGGGCCAGCCGGGGAGCTGTTTTTT.

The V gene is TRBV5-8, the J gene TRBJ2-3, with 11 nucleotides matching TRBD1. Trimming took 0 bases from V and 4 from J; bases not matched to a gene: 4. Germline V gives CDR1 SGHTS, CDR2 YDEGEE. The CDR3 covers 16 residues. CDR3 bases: TGTGCCAGCAGCTTGGTTCGGGACAGGGGGGCAGATACGCAGTATTTT. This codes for CASSLVRDRGADTQYF. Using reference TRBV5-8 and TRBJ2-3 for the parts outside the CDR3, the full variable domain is EAGVTQSPTHLIKTRGQQATLRCSPISGHTSVYWYQQALGLGLQFLLWYDEGEERNRGNFPPRFSGRQFPNYSSELNVNALELEDSALYLCASSLVRDRGADTQYFGPGTRLTVL.

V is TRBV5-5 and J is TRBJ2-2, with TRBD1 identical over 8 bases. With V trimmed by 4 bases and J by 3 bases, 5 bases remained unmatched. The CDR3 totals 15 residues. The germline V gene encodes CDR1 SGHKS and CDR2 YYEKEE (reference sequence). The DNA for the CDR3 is TGTGCCAGCAGCCGACAGGGGTGGGACACCGGGGAGCTGTTTTTT. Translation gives CASSRQGWDTGELFF.

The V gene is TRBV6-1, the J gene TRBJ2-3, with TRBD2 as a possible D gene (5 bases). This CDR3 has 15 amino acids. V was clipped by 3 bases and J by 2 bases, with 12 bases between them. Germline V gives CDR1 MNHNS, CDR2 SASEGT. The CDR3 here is CASSEGDRVTDTQYF. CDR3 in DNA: TGTGCCAGCAGTGAGGGAGATAGGGTCACAGATACGCAGTATTTT.

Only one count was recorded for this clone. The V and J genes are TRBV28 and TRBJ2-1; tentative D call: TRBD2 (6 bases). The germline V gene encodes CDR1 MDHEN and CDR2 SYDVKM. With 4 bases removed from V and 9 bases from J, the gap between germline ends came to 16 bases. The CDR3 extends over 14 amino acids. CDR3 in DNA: TGTGCCAGCAGTTATACGGGGGAGCCGAGTGAGCAGTTCTTC. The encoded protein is CASSYTGEPSEQFF.

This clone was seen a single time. The CDR3 coding sequence is TGCAGCGTCGGACTAGCGGGAGGGCGCGAGCAGTACTTC. Residues: CSVGLAGGREQYF. J is TRBJ2-7 and V is TRBV29-1; 15 positions agree with TRBD2. CDR3 length equals 13 residues. CDR1 SQVTM and CDR2 ANQGSEA come from the germline V gene. V was pared by 6 bases and J by 6 bases, with 3 bases of the junction left unmatched.

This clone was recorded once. The CDR3 spells CASSWAGVEAFF. In nucleotides, the CDR3 is TGTGCCAGCAGCTGGGCAGGGGTAGAAGCTTTCTTT. This rearrangement joins TRBV5-6 to TRBJ1-1; possibly TRBD1 for D (6 bases). Trimming removed 3 bases from V and 8 bases from J, with 11 bases in between. Germline CDR1 reads SGHDT; CDR2 reads YYEEEE. The CDR3 covers 12 residues.